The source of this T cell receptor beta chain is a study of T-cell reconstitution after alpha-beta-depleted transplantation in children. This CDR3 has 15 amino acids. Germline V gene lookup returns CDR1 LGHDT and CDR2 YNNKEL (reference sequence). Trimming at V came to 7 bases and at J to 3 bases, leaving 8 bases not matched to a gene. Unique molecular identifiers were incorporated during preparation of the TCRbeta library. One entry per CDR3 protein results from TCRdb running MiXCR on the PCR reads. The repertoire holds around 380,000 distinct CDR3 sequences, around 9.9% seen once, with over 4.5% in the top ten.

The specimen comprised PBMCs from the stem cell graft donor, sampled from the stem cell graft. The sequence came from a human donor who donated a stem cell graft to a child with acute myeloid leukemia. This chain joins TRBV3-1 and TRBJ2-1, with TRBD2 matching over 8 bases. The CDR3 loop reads CASTHRGGLYNEQFF. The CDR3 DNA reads TGTGCCAGCACCCACCGCGGGGGGCTCTACAATGAGCAGTTCTTC.